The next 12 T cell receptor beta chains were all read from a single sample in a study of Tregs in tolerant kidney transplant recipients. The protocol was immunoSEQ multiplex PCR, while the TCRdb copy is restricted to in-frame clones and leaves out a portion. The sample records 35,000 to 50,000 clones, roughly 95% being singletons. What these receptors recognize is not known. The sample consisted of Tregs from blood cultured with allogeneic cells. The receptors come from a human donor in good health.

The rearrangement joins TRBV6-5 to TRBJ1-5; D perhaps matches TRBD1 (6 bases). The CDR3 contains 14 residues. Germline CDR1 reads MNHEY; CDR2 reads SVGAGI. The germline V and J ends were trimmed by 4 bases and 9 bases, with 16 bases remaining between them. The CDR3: CASSSQGPSPPQHF. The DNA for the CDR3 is TGTGCCAGCAGTTCACAGGGACCGAGCCCGCCCCAGCATTTT.

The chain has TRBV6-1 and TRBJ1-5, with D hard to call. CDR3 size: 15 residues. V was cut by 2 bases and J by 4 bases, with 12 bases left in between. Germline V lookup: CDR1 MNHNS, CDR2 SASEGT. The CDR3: CASSERAGQNQPQHF. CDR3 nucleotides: TGTGCCAGCAGTGAAAGGGCAGGCCAGAATCAGCCCCAGCATTTT.

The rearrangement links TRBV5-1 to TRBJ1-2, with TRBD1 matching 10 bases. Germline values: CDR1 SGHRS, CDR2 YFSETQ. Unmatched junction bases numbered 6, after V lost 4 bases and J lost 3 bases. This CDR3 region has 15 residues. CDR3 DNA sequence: TGCGCCAGCAGCGTGGGGGACAGGGGCGACTATGGCTACACCTTC. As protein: CASSVGDRGDYGYTF. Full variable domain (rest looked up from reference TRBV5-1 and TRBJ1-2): KAGVTQTPRYLIKTRGQQVTLSCSPISGHRSVSWYQQTPGQGLQFLFEYFSETQRNKGNFPGRFSGRQFSNSRSEMNVSTLELGDSALYLCASSVGDRGDYGYTFGSGTRLTVV.

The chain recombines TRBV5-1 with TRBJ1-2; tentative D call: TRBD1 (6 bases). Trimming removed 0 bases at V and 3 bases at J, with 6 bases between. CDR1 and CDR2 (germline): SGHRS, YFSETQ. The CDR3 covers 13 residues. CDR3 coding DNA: TGCGCCAGCAGCTTGGCAGGGGACTATGGCTACACCTTC. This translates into CASSLAGDYGYTF.

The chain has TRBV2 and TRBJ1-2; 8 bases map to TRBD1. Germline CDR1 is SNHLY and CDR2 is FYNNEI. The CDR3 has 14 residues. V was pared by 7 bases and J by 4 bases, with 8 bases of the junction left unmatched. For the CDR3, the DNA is TGTGCCAGCAATGCTCAGGGGGCTCGCTATGGCTACACCTTC. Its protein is CASNAQGARYGYTF. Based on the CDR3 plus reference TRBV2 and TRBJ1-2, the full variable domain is EPEVTQTPSHQVTQMGQEVILRCVPISNHLYFYWYRQILGQKVEFLVSFYNNEISEKSEIFDDQFSVERPDGSNFTLKIRSTKLEDSAMYFCASNAQGARYGYTFGSGTRLTVV.

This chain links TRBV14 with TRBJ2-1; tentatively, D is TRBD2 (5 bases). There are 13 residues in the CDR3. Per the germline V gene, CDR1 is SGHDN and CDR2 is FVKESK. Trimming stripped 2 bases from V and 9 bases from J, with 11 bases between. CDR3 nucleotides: TGTGCCAGCAGCCAACTAGCATTGGCTGAGCAGTTCTTC. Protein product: CASSQLALAEQFF.

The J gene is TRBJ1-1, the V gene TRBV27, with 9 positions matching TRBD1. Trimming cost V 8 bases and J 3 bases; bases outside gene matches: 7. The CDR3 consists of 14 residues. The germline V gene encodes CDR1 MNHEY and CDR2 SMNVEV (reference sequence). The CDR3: CASCNRGLDTEAFF. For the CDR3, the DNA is TGTGCCAGCTGTAACAGGGGGCTAGACACTGAAGCTTTCTTT.

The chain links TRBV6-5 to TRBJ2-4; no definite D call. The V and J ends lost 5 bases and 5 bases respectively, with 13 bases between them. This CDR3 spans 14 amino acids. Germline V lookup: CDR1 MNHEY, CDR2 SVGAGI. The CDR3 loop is CASSPTWVENIQYF. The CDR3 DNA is TGTGCCAGCAGTCCTACTTGGGTGGAAAACATTCAGTACTTC.

The CDR3 sequence is CASSPDTEAFF. The CDR3 DNA sequence: TGTGCCAGCAGCCCCGACACTGAAGCTTTCTTT. The rearrangement uses TRBV6-6 and TRBJ1-1, with unresolved D. Germline CDR1 MNHNY, CDR2 SVGAGI (reference sequence). Trimming removed 6 bases from V and 3 bases from J, with 5 bases in between. The CDR3 totals 11 residues.

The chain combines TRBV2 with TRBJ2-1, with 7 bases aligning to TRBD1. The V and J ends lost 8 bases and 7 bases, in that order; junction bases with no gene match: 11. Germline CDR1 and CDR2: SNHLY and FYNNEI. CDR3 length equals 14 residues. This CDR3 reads CASQQGRRSNEQFF. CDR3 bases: TGTGCCAGCCAACAGGGGCGACGGTCAAATGAGCAGTTCTTC.

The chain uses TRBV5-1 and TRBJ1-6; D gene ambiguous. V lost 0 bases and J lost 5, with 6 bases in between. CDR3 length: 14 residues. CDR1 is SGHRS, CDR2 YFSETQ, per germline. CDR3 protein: CASSLDGNNSPLHF. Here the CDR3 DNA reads TGCGCCAGCAGCTTGGACGGAAATAATTCACCCCTCCACTTT.

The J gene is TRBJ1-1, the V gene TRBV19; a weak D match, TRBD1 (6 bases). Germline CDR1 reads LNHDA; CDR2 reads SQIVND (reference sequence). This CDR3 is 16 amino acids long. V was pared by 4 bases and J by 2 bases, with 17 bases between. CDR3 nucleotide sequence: TGTGCCAGTAGTAATATACCAGGGGCACTAAACACTGAAGCTTTCTTT. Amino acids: CASSNIPGALNTEAFF. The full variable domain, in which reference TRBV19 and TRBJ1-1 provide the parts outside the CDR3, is DGGITQSPKYLFRKEGQNVTLSCEQNLNHDAMYWYRQDPGQGLRLIYYSQIVNDFQKGDIAEGYSVSREKKESFPLTVTSAQKNPTAFYLCASSNIPGALNTEAFFGQGTRLTVV.